The source of this TCR beta chain is a study of cytotoxic CD8 clonotypes in ibrutinib-treated CLL. General study points: Clonality went up at ibrutinib response and then declined back toward baseline at progression.

V was clipped by 6 bases and J by 4 bases, with 15 bases between them. The CDR3 is made up of 14 amino acids. From germline, CDR1 is MDHEN and CDR2 SYDVKM. Assay used: immunoSEQ multiplex PCR; TCRdb lists only in-frame clones, some missing. This sample has some 70,000 clones; about 63% occur once, and the top ten carry 5.7%. Comment on this clone: Its specificity is not known.

Sample: PBMCs, taken after 12 months of ibrutinib treatment. The clonotype originates from a human donor with chronic lymphocytic leukemia. This chain uses TRBV28 with TRBJ1-1; D gene uncertain. The CDR3 loop is CASSPLPVSTEAFF. The CDR3 bases are TGTGCCAGCAGCCCCCTCCCGGTATCCACTGAAGCTTTCTTT.